Included here is one T cell receptor (beta chain) sequence, with context. What antigen it recognizes has not been identified. Per-nucleotide qualities are absent, and no much larger clonotype sits a single base away. Graves' hyperthyroidism was defined as stable when no progression to ophthalmopathy occurred over 18 months of follow-up. The hyperthyroidism patients were between 18 and 65 years old and newly diagnosed, with a disease duration of less than 2 months. Exclusion was applied to patients with uncontrolled infections, other autoimmune diseases, pregnancy or lactation. Diagnoses relied on clinical symptoms, serum thyroxine and TRAb, thyroid ultrasound and orbital computed tomography. PBMCs were isolated from around 10 ml of fresh peripheral blood by Ficoll-Paque density gradient centrifugation. Trizol reagent was used to extract total RNA, and RNA quality was then checked on an Agilent 2100 Bioanalyzer.

The sample comes from a study of T cells in Graves' hyperthyroidism and ophthalmopathy (dated by TCRdb to about 2019). Looking at the study overall: Peripheral blood samples were taken at initial diagnosis, before any treatment was given. A discovery cohort of around 98 patients, roughly 40 with Graves' ophthalmopathy and 55 to 60 with stable Graves' hyperthyroidism, was used to find distinguishing TCR V-J signatures. Prospective prediction of ophthalmopathy was tested in an independent validation cohort consisting of roughly 19 hyperthyroidism patients and around 17 patients who later progressed to ophthalmopathy. For training and testing, the 100 or so patients in the discovery cohort were randomly divided in a 7:3 ratio. Thyroid tissue and blood T-cell repertoires from about six Graves' hyperthyroidism patients were also compared in the study. Following sampling, methimazole starting at 30 mg daily was given to hyperthyroidism patients, and high-dose intravenous methylprednisolone was given to ophthalmopathy patients. According to the paper, TCR Vbeta CDR3 sequencing was carried out on 135 peripheral blood samples, which came from 40 to 45 ophthalmopathy, approximately 78 hyperthyroidism and some 17 progressor patients.

The TCR beta CDR3 regions were amplified from RNA transcripts. The TCR CDR3 was subjected to a first round of RT-PCR using the HTBI primer set and the Qiagen OneStep RT-PCR kit. A second multiplex PCR round built the libraries, followed by size selection and purification. Sequencing of the libraries was done on an Illumina HiSeq2000 using paired-end 100 bp reads. Per the authors' processing: SOAPnuke was used to process the raw data, throwing out any read that contained adapters or uncalled bases, had a mean Phred below 15, or lacked an exact constant-primer or identifier match. COPE v1.2.5 was used to merge the high-quality paired reads, and each unique nucleotide sequence was defined as a clonotype. Clonotypes were aligned to IMGT TRBV, TRBD and TRBJ reference segments using MiTCR v1.1. The analysis included only V-J combinations with a frequency above 0.0001, which together covered approximately 99% of the repertoires. The TCS score was defined as F50 (clonal expansion) divided by E x V (chaos), with BLOSUM62-based TCRdist calculated between CDR3 peptides within each V-J. Welch's t-statistics and random forest reduced roughly 540 V-J features to 13, which were used in a naive Bayes classifier (R e1071). TCRdb took the public reads, trimmed them with fastp at Q25, ran MiXCR for clone calling and kept in-frame beta chains. When rows share a CDR3 protein, they turn into one entry using the most common DNA and genes. TCRdb assigned the V and J calls; the authors' analysis was not used. For this sample the table gives roughly 750,000 distinct CDR3 sequences, of which about a sixth were detected only once. The leading ten clones occupy around 7.7% of the sample.

Trimming removed 3 bases from V and 0 bases from J, leaving 11 bases between the germline ends. The CDR3 starts with the cysteine, ends with the phenylalanine, and has 16 residues. The entry retains the CDR3 DNA only, 48 bases that are in frame from base 1. For CDR1 and CDR2, the germline V gene lists MNHEY and SVGAGI. General conclusions and limits of the study: No statistical method was used to fix the sample size in advance, and group allocation was not hidden from the investigators. In validation, progression to ophthalmopathy was predicted by the model with 70.59% sensitivity and nearly 75% specificity, a median of approximately 7.1 months before onset. Ophthalmopathy was separated from stable hyperthyroidism by a 13 V-J signature model, with around 90% sensitivity and about 81% specificity obtained in cross-validation and 80%/75% obtained in testing. Blood samples also contained most of the expanded thyroid clonotypes (frequency above 0.001), which suggests that blood repertoires may reflect thyroid immune responses.

The receptor chain draws on TRBV6-5 and TRBJ2-2; the D region possibly corresponds to TRBD2 (6 bases align). The source material was blood. This clonotype was sampled from a man aged 18 to 29 with Graves' hyperthyroidism. The sequenced DNA is TGTGCCAGCAGTTATGCGACTAGAGCGAACACCGGGGAGCTGTTTTTT. Its amino acids are CASSYATRANTGELFF.